This T cell receptor (beta chain) was documented in a study of blood T cell repertoires in COVID-19. The overall study: Nucleic acid was either cDNA or gDNA, and it came from T cells, B-cell-depleted T cells, or PBMCs.

Using immunoSEQ multiplex PCR, the repertoire was profiled, and TCRdb retains in-frame clones only, with some absent. The sample holds over 70,000 clones, approximately 84% seen once. A Seattle source enrolled patients during active infection and followed them longitudinally. V lost 0 bases to trimming and J lost 6 bases, with 4 bases between them. Per germline, CDR1 SGHAT and CDR2 FQNNGV. This CDR3 has 12 residues. Material: peripheral blood. The TCR sequence derives from a man between 65 and 79 years old with COVID-19, enrolled during active disease. The chain employs TRBV11-2 and TRBJ2-3, with D unresolved. The CDR3 DNA reads as TGTGCCAGCAGCTTAGATGAGGATACGCAGTATTTT. This sequence encodes CASSLDEDTQYF.